This entry describes one T cell receptor beta chain. Its antigen is unidentified. The CDR3 contains 17 residues. CDR1 is LNHDA and CDR2 is SQIVND in the germline V gene (reference sequence). V dropped 4 bases and J dropped 0 bases, with 17 bases sitting between them. The sample belongs to a study of shared clonotypes between healthy human individuals. Overall study: For every donor, three CD4 naive, three CD4 memory, two CD8 naive and one CD8 memory plates were used. General study points: It was expected that sequencing depth would affect clonotype sharing among donors. The study generally estimated greater richness for naive than memory subsets.

Sequenced by immunoSEQ multiplex PCR; TCRdb stores in-frame clones only, minus some. The data show hundreds of thousands of clones, almost 97% seen once. The sample was naive CD4+ T cells sorted from blood. Subset: CD45RA+ positively selected. The source of this sequence is a woman in her 30s in good health. The chain employs TRBV19 and TRBJ2-3; D is undetermined. In nucleotides, the CDR3 is TGTGCCAGTAGTAAGAGGTGGGGTCCCTATAGCACAGATACGCAGTATTTT. It encodes CASSKRWGPYSTDTQYF. The entire variable domain, with the rest obtained from reference TRBV19 and TRBJ2-3, is as follows: DGGITQSPKYLFRKEGQNVTLSCEQNLNHDAMYWYRQDPGQGLRLIYYSQIVNDFQKGDIAEGYSVSREKKESFPLTVTSAQKNPTAFYLCASSKRWGPYSTDTQYFGPGTRLTVL.